This record concerns one TCR beta chain sequence. This CDR3 has 14 residues. Per germline, CDR1 SGHRS and CDR2 YFSETQ. The V end lost 5 bases, the J end lost 3 bases, and 11 bases lay between the germline ends. This sample was included in a study of long-term antiretroviral therapy in people with HIV. Version v3.0 of the immunoSEQ assay was performed at survey level. Measured with immunoSEQ multiplex PCR; TCRdb has only the in-frame clones, and not every one. The repertoire includes approximately 45,000 clones, 86% of them detected once, and roughly 5% sits in the top ten. The receptor was derived from a woman in her forties or fifties with HIV. The sequencing used unsorted PBMCs, collected 0.1 years before starting antiretroviral therapy. The rearrangement uses TRBV5-1 and TRBJ2-2; D gene unclear. CDR3: CASRSNPDTGELFF. The CDR3, as DNA: TGCGCCAGCAGAAGCAACCCCGACACCGGGGAGCTGTTTTTT.